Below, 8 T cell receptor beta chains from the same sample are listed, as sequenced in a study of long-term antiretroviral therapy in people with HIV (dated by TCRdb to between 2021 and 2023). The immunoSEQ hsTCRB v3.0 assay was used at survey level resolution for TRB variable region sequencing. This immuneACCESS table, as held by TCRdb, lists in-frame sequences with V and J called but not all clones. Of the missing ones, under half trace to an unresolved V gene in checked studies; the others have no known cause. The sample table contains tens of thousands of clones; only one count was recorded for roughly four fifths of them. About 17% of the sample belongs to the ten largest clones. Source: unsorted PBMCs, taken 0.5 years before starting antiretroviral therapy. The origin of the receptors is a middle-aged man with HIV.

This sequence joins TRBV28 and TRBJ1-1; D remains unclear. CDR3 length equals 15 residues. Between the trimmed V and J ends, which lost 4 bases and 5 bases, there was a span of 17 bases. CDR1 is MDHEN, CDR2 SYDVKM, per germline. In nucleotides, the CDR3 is TGTGCCAGCAGTTCGGGTCAGGCCGGAGGTACTGAAGCTTTCTTT. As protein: CASSSGQAGGTEAFF.

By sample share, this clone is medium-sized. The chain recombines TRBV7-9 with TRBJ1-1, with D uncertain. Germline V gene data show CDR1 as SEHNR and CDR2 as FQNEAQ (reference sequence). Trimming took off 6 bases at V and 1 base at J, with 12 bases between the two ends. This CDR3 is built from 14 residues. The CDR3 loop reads CASRAPGGNTEAFF. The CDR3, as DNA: TGTGCCAGCAGGGCCCCGGGAGGGAACACTGAAGCTTTCTTT.

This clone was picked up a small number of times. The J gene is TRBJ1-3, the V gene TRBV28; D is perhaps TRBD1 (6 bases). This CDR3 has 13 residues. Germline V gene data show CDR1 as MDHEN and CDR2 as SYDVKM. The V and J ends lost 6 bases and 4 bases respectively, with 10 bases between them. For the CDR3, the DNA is TGTGCCAGCAGGCAAACAGGGGGAAACACCATATATTTT. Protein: CASRQTGGNTIYF.

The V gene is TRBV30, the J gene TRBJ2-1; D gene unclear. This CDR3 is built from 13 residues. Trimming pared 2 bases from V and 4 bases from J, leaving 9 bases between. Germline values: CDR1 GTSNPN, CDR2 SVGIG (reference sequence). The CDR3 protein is CAWSYTGYNEQFF. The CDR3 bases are TGTGCCTGGAGTTACACCGGGTACAATGAGCAGTTCTTC.

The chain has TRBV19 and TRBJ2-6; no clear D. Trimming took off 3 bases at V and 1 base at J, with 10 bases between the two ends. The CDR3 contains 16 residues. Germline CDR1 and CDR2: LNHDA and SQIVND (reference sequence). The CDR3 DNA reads TGTGCCAGTAGTATTGGATCGCGTTCTGGGGCCAACGTCCTGACTTTC. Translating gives CASSIGSRSGANVLTF.

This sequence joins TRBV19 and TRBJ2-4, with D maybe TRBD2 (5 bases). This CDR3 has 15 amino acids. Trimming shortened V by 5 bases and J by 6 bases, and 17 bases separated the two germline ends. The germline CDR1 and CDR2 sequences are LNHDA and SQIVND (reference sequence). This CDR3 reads CASSPPGSSGNIQYF. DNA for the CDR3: TGTGCCAGTAGTCCCCCGGGGTCCAGCGGAAACATTCAGTACTTC.

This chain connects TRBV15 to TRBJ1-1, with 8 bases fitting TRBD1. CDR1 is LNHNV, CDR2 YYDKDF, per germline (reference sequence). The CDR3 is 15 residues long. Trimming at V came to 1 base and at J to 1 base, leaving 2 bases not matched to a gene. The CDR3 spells CATSRGDRTNTEAFF. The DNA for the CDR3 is TGTGCCACCAGCAGAGGGGACAGGACGAACACTGAAGCTTTCTTT.

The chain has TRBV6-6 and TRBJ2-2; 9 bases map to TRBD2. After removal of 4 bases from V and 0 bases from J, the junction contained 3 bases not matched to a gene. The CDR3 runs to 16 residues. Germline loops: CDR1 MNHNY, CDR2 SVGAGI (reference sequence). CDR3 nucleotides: TGTGCCAGCAGTTGGGCGGGGGGGCCGAACACCGGGGAGCTGTTTTTT. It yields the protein CASSWAGGPNTGELFF.